This T cell receptor (beta chain) was recorded in a study of cytomegalovirus exposure and HLA in healthy donors. As to this clone: Its specificity is not known.

The study's findings and limits: As confirmed in vitro, three CMV-associated chains were specific for CMV antigens.

Measured with immunoSEQ multiplex PCR; TCRdb has only the in-frame clones, and not every one. The sample has 250,000 to 400,000 clones, 70% to 90% seen once. CDR1 is SGDLS and CDR2 is YYNGEE in the germline V gene. Trimming took 0 bases from V and 2 from J; bases not matched to a gene: 10. This CDR3 is 17 amino acids long. This chain connects TRBV9 to TRBJ2-5, with 7 bases fitting TRBD1. The material sequenced was PBMCs. The clonotype was recovered from a man aged 25-40 years in good health and CMV-seronegative. The CDR3 protein is CASSVVAGGRGQETQYF. In DNA form, the CDR3 reads TGTGCCAGCAGCGTAGTCGCAGGGGGAAGAGGACAAGAGACCCAGTACTTC.